The T cell receptor beta chain under discussion was sequenced for a study of graft-versus-host responses after intestinal transplantation. About the research overall: All of the recipients had induction that used anti-thymocyte globulin, then tacrolimus and steroids for roughly three years.

Points on this clone: What it binds is not known.

Study-level findings and limits: Early HvG declines after transplant were associated with peak circulating GvH clone levels. Some GvH clones were seen earlier in gut or blood, suggesting intestinal origin.

Some clones are missing from TCRdb's copy, which holds only in-frame ones; the method was immunoSEQ multiplex PCR. The sample has 15,000 to 20,000 clones, 95% seen once; the top ten hold 0.7% to 1%. This receptor was obtained from a human patient who received an intestinal transplant, so some T cells may come from the graft donor. Sequencing was performed on PBMCs, taken 23 days after intestinal transplant.

The CDR3 DNA reads TGTGCCATCTCTCCAAGGGGGCTGACCGGGGAGCTGTTTTTT. Amino acids: CAISPRGLTGELFF. The chain has TRBV7-8 and TRBJ2-2, with TRBD1 matching 7 bases. The CDR3 extends over 14 amino acids. Germline CDR1 and CDR2: SGHVS and FQNEAQ. V lost 10 bases and J lost 5; bases outside the gene matches: 10.